This TCR beta chain was sequenced during a study of identical twins. Findings and caveats of the study: Weaker excess sharing between twins was seen in beta out-of-frame sequences.

In its sample, this clonotype was seen many times. Its cognate antigen is unknown. A universal primer site was incorporated via template switching, and the cDNA contained unique molecular identifiers. Via MiXCR, TCRdb re-called the 5' RACE reads, giving one row per CDR3 protein. Of 200,000 to 300,000 distinct CDR3 sequences in the sample, 5.5% to 8% were seen once. The CDR3 has 19 residues. CDR1 SNHLY and CDR2 FYNNEI come from the germline V gene. Trimming took 6 bases from V and 0 from J; bases not matched to a gene: 19. The same data also went into a second study, on yellow fever vaccine responses in identical twins. As reported in that work: Each twin's T cell response to the vaccine was reported to look partly convergent and partly personalized.

The rearrangement uses TRBV2 and TRBJ1-1, with 7 bases identical to TRBD1. This TCR came from a woman between 18 and 29 years old in good health. Sequencing input: memory (CD45RO+) T cells sorted from blood. DNA of the CDR3: TGTGCCAGCAGCATGTGGGAACCGGGACAGCCCTATATGAACACTGAAGCTTTCTTT. Translating it yields CASSMWEPGQPYMNTEAFF.